This TCR beta chain comes out of a study of identical twins. Overall study findings and caveats: The presence of invariant MAIT and iNKT cells could partly confound analyses of zero-insertion sequences. Abundant beta clonotypes from cord blood bore fewer insertions; memory repertoires lacked this pattern.

In this sample, this clonotype turned up many times. Its antigen remains unidentified. MiXCR, run by TCRdb on the 5' RACE reads, gives a single entry per CDR3 protein. The sample contains around 280,000 distinct CDR3 sequences, around 8.8% of which appear only once. The germline V gene encodes CDR1 SGHRS and CDR2 YFSETQ. Germline trimming cut 3 bases from V and 7 bases from J; bases unmatched to any gene: 23. The CDR3 is 19 residues long. The data also belong to a second study, concerning yellow fever vaccine responses in identical twins. That source notes: Reportedly, twins' vaccine T cell responses looked partly convergent and partly personalized.

This sequence originates from a woman between 18 and 29 years old in good health. The specimen was memory (CD45RO+) T cells sorted from blood. This rearrangement joins TRBV5-1 to TRBJ1-2; 8 positions agree with TRBD1. As DNA, the CDR3 is TGCGCCAGCAGCTCAACAACTAGTCCGGGACAGGCGGACCGGGCTGGCTACACCTTC. Protein product: CASSSTTSPGQADRAGYTF.